This T cell receptor (beta chain) was captured in a study of blood T cell repertoires in COVID-19. About the research overall: Material from acute and convalescent COVID-19 was sourced from the United States, Italy and Spain. Sample material is recorded as cDNA or gDNA derived from T cells, B-cell-depleted T cells, or PBMCs.

Cohorts were determined from participant-reported clinical history. V lost 6 bases and J 0 bases, leaving 12 bases between the germline ends. This CDR3 is 15 amino acids long. CDR1 is SNHLY, CDR2 FYNNEI, per germline. Per the original data handling: Nucleated cell number was recorded as an estimate derived from reference gene primer amplification. The data were produced by immunoSEQ multiplex PCR, yet TCRdb's version contains in-frame clones alone and is incomplete. V, J and clone size are those of that table, while D and trimming were read from the DNA. This repertoire shows more than 200,000 clones, just under 90% found once; its top ten account for approximately 4.3%.

The TCR was taken from a woman in her twenties or thirties with acute COVID-19. This rearrangement joins TRBV2 to TRBJ1-3; D gene unclear. Sequencing was carried out using PBMCs or T cells enriched from blood (not recorded which). Here the CDR3 reads CASREWSSSGNTIYF. The CDR3 coding sequence is TGTGCCAGCAGGGAGTGGTCGAGCTCTGGAAACACCATATATTTT.